This is a list of T cell receptor beta chains from one sample in a study of cytomegalovirus exposure and HLA in healthy donors. Generated by immunoSEQ multiplex PCR, the TCRdb table keeps only in-frame clones and is missing some. The sample has over 110,000 clones; around nine tenths are singletons. Sample: PBMCs. Receptor source: a man aged 18 to 35 in good health and CMV-seropositive. Each CDR3 is given with its conserved first and last residue. A D gene is named only where the DNA matches it firmly. Rows give clone size only sometimes, using once, few, many, or a class for an expanded clone.

size	V	D	J	DNA	CDR3
-	TRBV6-1	-	TRBJ1-2	TGTGCCAGCTGCAAGACAGTCGACGGCTACACCTTC	CASCKTVDGYTF
-	TRBV11-2	-	TRBJ2-5	TGTGCCAGCAGCTTAAATGGAGGTTGGCAAGAGACCCAGTACTTC	CASSLNGGWQETQYF
-	TRBV10-3	TRBD2	TRBJ2-1	TGTGCCATCAGCCAGGGACTAGCGGGAGGGTACAATGAGCAGTTCTTC	CAISQGLAGGYNEQFF
once	TRBV21-1	-	TRBJ2-7	TGTGCCAGCAGCAAATTGCGGCAACCCTACGAGCAGTACTTC	CASSKLRQPYEQYF
-	TRBV7-2	-	TRBJ1-4	TGTGCCAGCAACAGCGGGACCTCAAATGAAAAACTGTTTTTT	CASNSGTSNEKLFF
-	TRBV6-1	-	TRBJ1-3	TGTGCCAGCAGTGCGGGAGGCCTGACCGTCTCTGGAAACACCATATATTTT	CASSAGGLTVSGNTIYF
-	TRBV5-6	TRBD1	TRBJ2-7	TGTGCCAGCAGCGCGTTAGGACAGGTGAACGAGCAGTACTTC	CASSALGQVNEQYF
-	TRBV29-1	-	TRBJ1-2	TGCAGCGTCGCTAGGCCAGAGGCTGGCTACACCTTC	CSVARPEAGYTF
-	TRBV18	-	TRBJ1-5	TGTGCCAGCTCACAGGGCCGGGGGAATCAGCCCCAGCATTTT	CASSQGRGNQPQHF
-	TRBV20-1	-	TRBJ2-3	TGCAGTGCCCTTCTTGATACGCAGTATTTT	CSALLDTQYF
-	TRBV29-1	-	TRBJ2-1	TGCAGCGTTGAACCCCCATGGGCTAGCGACAATGAGCAGTTCTTC	CSVEPPWASDNEQFF
-	TRBV2	TRBD1	TRBJ1-2	TGTGCCAGCAGTGGGGACAGGGCAGCTAACTATGGCTACACCTTC	CASSGDRAANYGYTF
few	TRBV15	-	TRBJ2-2	TGTGCCACCAGCAGAGATGGCGGGGCCGGGGAGCTGTTTTTT	CATSRDGGAGELFF
-	TRBV4-1	-	TRBJ2-7	TGCGCCAGCAGCCAAGATAGAATTGAGGCTTACGAGCAGTACTTC	CASSQDRIEAYEQYF
-	TRBV7-6	-	TRBJ1-2	TGTGCCAGCAGCTTAGCGGGGCATGGTAACTATGGCTACACCTTC	CASSLAGHGNYGYTF
-	TRBV30	-	TRBJ2-1	TGTGCCTGGGGACAGTCTTACAATGAGCAGTTCTTC	CAWGQSYNEQFF
-	TRBV9	TRBD1	TRBJ1-2	TGTGCCAGCAGCGTAGGGCGGAGACAGGGGGCACGCTACACCTTC	CASSVGRRQGARYTF
-	TRBV5-1	-	TRBJ1-5	TGCGCCAGCAGCTTGGACGGGAGCAATCAGCCCCAGCATTTT	CASSLDGSNQPQHF
once	TRBV2	TRBD2	TRBJ2-5	TGTGCCAGCTCCTCCGGGGGCGGGGGGCAAGAGACCCAGTACTTC	CASSSGGGGQETQYF
-	TRBV9	-	TRBJ2-3	TGTGCCAGCAGCGTAGTAGGCGGAGACACAGATACGCAGTATTTT	CASSVVGGDTDTQYF
few	TRBV6-1	TRBD1	TRBJ2-7	TGTGCCAGCAGTGAAGGACAGGGACGCGCCCCCTACGAGCAGTACTTC	CASSEGQGRAPYEQYF
-	TRBV20-1	-	TRBJ2-1	TGCAGTGCTAGGAGAGAGAATGAGCAGTTCTTC	CSARRENEQFF
-	TRBV30	TRBD2	TRBJ2-5	TGTGCCTGGAGTAGACTAGCGGGAGTAGAGACCCAGTACTTC	CAWSRLAGVETQYF
-	TRBV28	-	TRBJ2-3	TGTGCCAGCAGTCCCCTCGGAACGGGACAACACACAGATACGCAGTATTTT	CASSPLGTGQHTDTQYF
-	TRBV6-5	-	TRBJ2-7	TGTGCCAGCAGTTACTCTGCAGGGCTGGGCTCCTACGAGCAGTACTTC	CASSYSAGLGSYEQYF
-	TRBV10-3	TRBD1	TRBJ1-2	TGTGCCCTCAGGGGGGCAGGGGGCTATGGCTACACCTTC	CALRGAGGYGYTF
-	TRBV19	TRBD2	TRBJ2-3	TGTGCCAGTAGTGATAGCGGGAGGAGCACAGATACGCAGTATTTT	CASSDSGRSTDTQYF
-	TRBV27	-	TRBJ1-1	TGTGCCAGCAGAGGGAGTATTGAAGCTTTCTTT	CASRGSIEAFF
-	TRBV5-1	-	TRBJ2-5	TGCGCCAGCAGCTTGAGCGTGGAAGAGACCCAGTACTTC	CASSLSVEETQYF
-	TRBV7-9	TRBD2	TRBJ2-1	TGTGCCAGCAGCCCAAGGACTAGCGGGACTTCCTACAATGAGCAGTTCTTC	CASSPRTSGTSYNEQFF
-	TRBV5-1	-	TRBJ2-2	TGCGCCAGCAGCTTGGGGGCGGGATTATTCACCGGGGAGCTGTTTTTT	CASSLGAGLFTGELFF
-	TRBV30	TRBD1	TRBJ1-4	TGTGCCTGGAGGGGGACAGGGCCTAATGAAAAACTGTTTTTT	CAWRGTGPNEKLFF